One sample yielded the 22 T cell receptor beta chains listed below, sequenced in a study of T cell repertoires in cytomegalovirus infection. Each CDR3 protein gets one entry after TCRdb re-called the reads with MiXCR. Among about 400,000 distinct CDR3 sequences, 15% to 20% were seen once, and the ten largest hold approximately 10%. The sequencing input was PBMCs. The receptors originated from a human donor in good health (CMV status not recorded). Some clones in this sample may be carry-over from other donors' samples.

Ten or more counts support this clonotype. In nucleotides, the CDR3 is TGTGCCAGCAGTAAGCTCAGGGGGCAGGGGACCAATGAGCAGTTCTTC. Residues: CASSKLRGQGTNEQFF. This sequence joins TRBV6-1 and TRBJ2-1, with 8 bases that match TRBD1. J lost 6 bases, V lost 5 bases, and 12 bases had no gene match. Germline-derived CDR1 and CDR2 are MNHNS and SASEGT. The CDR3 is 16 residues long.

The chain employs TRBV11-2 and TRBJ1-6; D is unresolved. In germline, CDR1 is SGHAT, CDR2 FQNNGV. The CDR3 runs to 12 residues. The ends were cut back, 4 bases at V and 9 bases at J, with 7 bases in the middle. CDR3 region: CASSSLRSPLHF. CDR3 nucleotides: TGTGCCAGCAGCTCGCTGCGTTCACCCCTCCACTTT.

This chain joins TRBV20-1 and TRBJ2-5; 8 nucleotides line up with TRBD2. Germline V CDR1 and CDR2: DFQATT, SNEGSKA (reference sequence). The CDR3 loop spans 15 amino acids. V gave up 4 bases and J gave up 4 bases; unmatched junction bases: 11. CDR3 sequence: CSATPGTSGRETQYF. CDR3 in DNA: TGCAGTGCTACCCCGGGGACTAGTGGTAGAGAGACCCAGTACTTC.

CDR3 protein: CSARGRTVQETQYF. Here the CDR3 DNA reads TGCAGTGCTAGGGGCCGGACAGTACAAGAGACCCAGTACTTC. This chain uses TRBV20-1 with TRBJ2-5; possible D gene TRBD1, 6 bases. Germline loops: CDR1 DFQATT, CDR2 SNEGSKA (reference sequence). The CDR3 runs 14 residues. The V end was cut by 3 bases, the J end by 2 bases, with 13 bases between.

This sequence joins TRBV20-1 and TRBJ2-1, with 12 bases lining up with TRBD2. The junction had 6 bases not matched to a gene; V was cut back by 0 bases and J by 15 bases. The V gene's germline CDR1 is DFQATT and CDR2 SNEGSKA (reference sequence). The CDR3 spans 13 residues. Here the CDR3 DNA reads TGCAGTGCTAGAGATACCCTAGCGGGAGGGGGGTTCTTC. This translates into CSARDTLAGGGFF.

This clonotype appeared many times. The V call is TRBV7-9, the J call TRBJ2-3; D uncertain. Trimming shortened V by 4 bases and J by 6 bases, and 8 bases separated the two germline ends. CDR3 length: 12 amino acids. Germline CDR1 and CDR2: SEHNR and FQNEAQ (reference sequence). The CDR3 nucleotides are TGTGCCAGCAGCTCAATAGAGGATACGCAGTATTTT. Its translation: CASSSIEDTQYF.

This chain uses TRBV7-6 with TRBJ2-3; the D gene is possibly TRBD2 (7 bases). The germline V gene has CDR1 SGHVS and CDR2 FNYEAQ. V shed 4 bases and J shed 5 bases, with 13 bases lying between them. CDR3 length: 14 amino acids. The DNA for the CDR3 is TGTGCCAGCAGCTACCAGGGGAGGGGAGATACGCAGTATTTT. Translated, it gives CASSYQGRGDTQYF. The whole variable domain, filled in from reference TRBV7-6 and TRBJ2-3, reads GAGVSQSPRYKVTKRGQDVALRCDPISGHVSLYWYRQALGQGPEFLTYFNYEAQQDKSGLPNDRFSAERPEGSISTLTIQRTEQRDSAMYRCASSYQGRGDTQYFGPGTRLTVL.

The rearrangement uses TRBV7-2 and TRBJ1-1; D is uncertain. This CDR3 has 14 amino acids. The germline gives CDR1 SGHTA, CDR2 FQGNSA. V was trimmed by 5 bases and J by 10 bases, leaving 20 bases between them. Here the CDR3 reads CASSLRTENIRAFF. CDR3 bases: TGTGCCAGCAGCCTTCGGACTGAGAATATTAGAGCTTTCTTT.

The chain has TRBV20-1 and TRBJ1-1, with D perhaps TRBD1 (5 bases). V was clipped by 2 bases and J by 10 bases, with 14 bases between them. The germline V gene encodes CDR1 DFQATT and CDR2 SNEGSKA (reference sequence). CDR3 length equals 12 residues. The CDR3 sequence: CSARWGTVVAFF. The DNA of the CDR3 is TGCAGTGCTAGATGGGGGACCGTGGTAGCTTTCTTT.

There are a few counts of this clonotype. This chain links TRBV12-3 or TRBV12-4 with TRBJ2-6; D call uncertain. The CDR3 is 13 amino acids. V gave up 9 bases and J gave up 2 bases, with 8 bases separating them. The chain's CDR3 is CASRAPGANVLTF. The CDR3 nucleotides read TGTGCCAGTCGAGCGCCTGGGGCCAACGTCCTGACTTTC.

The CDR3 sequence is CASSHASSGRQYF. The CDR3 DNA is TGTGCCAGCAGCCACGCCTCTAGCGGGAGGCAGTATTTT. The chain has TRBV7-3 and TRBJ2-3; 10 nucleotides agree with TRBD2. There are 13 residues in the CDR3. Germline CDR1 SGHTA, CDR2 FQGTGA. V dropped 5 bases and J dropped 11; count of bases not matched to a gene: 7.

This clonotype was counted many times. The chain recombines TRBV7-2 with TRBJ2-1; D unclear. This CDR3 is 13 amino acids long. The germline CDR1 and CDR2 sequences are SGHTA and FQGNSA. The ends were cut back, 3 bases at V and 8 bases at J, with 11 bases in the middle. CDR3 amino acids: CASSFGGWDEQFF. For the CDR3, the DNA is TGTGCCAGCAGCTTTGGTGGGTGGGATGAGCAGTTCTTC. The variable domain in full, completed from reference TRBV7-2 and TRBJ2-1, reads GAGVSQSPSNKVTEKGKDVELRCDPISGHTALYWYRQSLGQGLEFLIYFQGNSAPDKSGLPSDRFSAERTGGSVSTLTIQRTQQEDSAVYLCASSFGGWDEQFFGPGTRLTVL.

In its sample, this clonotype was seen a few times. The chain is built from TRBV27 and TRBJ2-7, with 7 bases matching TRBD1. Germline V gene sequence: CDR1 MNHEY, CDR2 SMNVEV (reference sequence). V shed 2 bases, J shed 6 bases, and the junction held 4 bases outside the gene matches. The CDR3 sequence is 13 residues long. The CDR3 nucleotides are TGTGCCAGCAGTTTAACCTCAGGGGGCGAGCAGTACTTC. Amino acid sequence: CASSLTSGGEQYF.

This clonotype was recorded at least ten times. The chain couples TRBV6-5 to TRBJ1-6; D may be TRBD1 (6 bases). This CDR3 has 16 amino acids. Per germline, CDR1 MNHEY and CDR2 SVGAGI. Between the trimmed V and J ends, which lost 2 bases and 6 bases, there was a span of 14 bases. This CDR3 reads CASSYTPQGFNSPLHF. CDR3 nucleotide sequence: TGTGCCAGCAGTTACACGCCTCAGGGGTTTAATTCACCCCTCCACTTT.

CDR3 nucleotide sequence: TGCAGTGGGAGCGGGGGGTCCTACCCGCAGTATTTT. It is translated as CSGSGGSYPQYF. The chain has TRBV20-1 and TRBJ2-3; 9 bases map to TRBD2. This CDR3 region has 12 residues. Unmatched junction bases numbered 9, after V lost 7 bases and J lost 10 bases. Germline CDR1 DFQATT, CDR2 SNEGSKA (reference sequence).

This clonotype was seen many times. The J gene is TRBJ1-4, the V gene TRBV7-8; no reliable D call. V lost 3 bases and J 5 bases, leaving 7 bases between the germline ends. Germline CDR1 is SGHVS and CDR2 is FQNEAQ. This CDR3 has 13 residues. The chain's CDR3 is CASSFFGNEKLFF. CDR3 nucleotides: TGTGCCAGCAGCTTCTTTGGAAATGAAAAACTGTTTTTT. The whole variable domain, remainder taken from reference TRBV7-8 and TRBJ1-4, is GAGVSQSPRYKVAKRGQDVALRCDPISGHVSLFWYQQALGQGPEFLTYFQNEAQLDKSGLPSDRFFAERPEGSVSTLKIQRTQQEDSAVYLCASSFFGNEKLFFGSGTQLSVL.

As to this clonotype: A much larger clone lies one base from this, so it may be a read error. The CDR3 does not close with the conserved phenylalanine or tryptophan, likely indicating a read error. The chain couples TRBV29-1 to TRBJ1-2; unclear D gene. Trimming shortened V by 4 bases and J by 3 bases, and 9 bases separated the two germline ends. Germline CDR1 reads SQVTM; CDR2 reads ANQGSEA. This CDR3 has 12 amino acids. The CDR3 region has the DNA TGCAGCGTTGTCCCCTGGGACTATGGCTACACCGTC. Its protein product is CSVVPWDYGYTV.

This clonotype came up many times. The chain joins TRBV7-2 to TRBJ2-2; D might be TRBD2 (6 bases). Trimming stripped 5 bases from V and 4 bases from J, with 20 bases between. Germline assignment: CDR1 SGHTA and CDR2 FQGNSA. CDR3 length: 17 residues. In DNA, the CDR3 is TGTGCCAGCAGCGCCTACGGACCGATGCGGGGCACCGGGGAGCTGTTTTTT. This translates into CASSAYGPMRGTGELFF.

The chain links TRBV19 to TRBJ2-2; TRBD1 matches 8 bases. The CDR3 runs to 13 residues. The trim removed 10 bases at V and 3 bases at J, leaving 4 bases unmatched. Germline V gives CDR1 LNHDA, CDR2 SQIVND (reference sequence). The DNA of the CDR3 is TGTGCCATTAGACAGGGGTACACCGGGGAGCTGTTTTTT. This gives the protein CAIRQGYTGELFF.

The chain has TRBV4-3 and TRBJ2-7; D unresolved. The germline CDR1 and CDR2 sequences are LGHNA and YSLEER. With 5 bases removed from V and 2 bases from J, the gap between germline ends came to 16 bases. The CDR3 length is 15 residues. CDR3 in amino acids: CASSRTADKTYEQYF. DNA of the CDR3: TGCGCCAGCAGCAGGACGGCCGATAAAACCTACGAGCAGTACTTC.

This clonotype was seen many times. The CDR3 DNA reads as TGTGCCAGCAGTCTAGAGCCTCTGGGGCGGGAGGCCAACGTCCTGACTTTC. This gives the protein CASSLEPLGREANVLTF. This rearrangement joins TRBV28 to TRBJ2-6; D is perhaps TRBD2 (6 bases). CDR1 is MDHEN and CDR2 is SYDVKM in the germline V gene. V was clipped by 5 bases and J by 6 bases, with 20 bases between them. The CDR3 loop spans 17 amino acids.

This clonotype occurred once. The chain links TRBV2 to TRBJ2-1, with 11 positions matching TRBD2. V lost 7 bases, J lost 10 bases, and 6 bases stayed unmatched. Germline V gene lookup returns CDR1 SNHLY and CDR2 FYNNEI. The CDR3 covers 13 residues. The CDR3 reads CASKLAGEREQFF. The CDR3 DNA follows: TGTGCCAGCAAACTAGCGGGGGAAAGGGAGCAGTTCTTC.